Sequencing of this TCR beta chain was carried out in a study of CXCR3-negative and CXCR3-positive naive CD8 T cells. Study-wide results and caveats: Naive subsets did not differ in surface CD5, and the authors estimated TCR strength using properties of the TRB CDR3. Higher TRB CDR3 hydrophobicity marked CXCR3-positive naive cells relative to CXCR3-negative naive cells. High diversity, comparable across both naive subsets, contrasted with much lower diversity in memory CD8+ cells. The majority of assays used fresh PBMCs, and CXCR3 expression partially decreased after cryopreservation.

As concerns this clonotype: As yet, its antigen is unknown.

Germline CDR1 reads MNHEY; CDR2 reads SVGAGI. The length of the CDR3 is 16 residues. Each TRB cDNA library was prepared by 5' RACE (with UMI labels). TCRdb derives one entry per CDR3 protein from the 5' RACE reads, leaving out DNA. Its clone listing holds approximately 48,000 distinct CDR3 sequences. Sequencing was performed on naive CXCR3+ CD8+ T cells from blood. Subset given: CD45RO-CCR7+CD27+CD95- naive CD8+ T cells expressing CXCR3 (TNR3+). The sequence derives from a human donor in good health. Some clones in this sample may be carry-over from other donors' samples. The rearrangement joins TRBV6-5 to TRBJ2-7; with no DNA, the TCRdb D assignment of TRBD2 cannot be verified. The CDR3 sequence is CASSYEPLVATGEQYF.